The clone carrying this T cell receptor (beta chain) occurred a few times. Other DNA variants within this sample encode the same CDR3. Patients of the Seattle cohort, enrolled during active infection, were followed longitudinally. The data derive from a study of blood T cell repertoires in COVID-19. Study in general: The samples span acute and convalescent COVID-19 from the United States, Italy and Spain. T cells, B-cell-depleted T cells, or PBMCs provided the cDNA or gDNA that served as material.

The protocol was immunoSEQ multiplex PCR, while the TCRdb copy is restricted to in-frame clones and leaves out a portion. The table has 400,000 to 450,000 clones, approximately 90% seen once; the top ten hold roughly 1.6%. The CDR3 is made up of 14 amino acids. The V and J ends lost 4 bases and 1 base, in that order; junction bases with no gene match: 3. From germline, CDR1 is SGHRS and CDR2 YFSETQ. The chain has TRBV5-1 and TRBJ1-1; 8 bases fit TRBD1. The sample taken for sequencing was peripheral blood. This receptor was obtained from a woman aged 40 to 49 with COVID-19, enrolled during active disease. The CDR3 DNA reads TGCGCCAGCAGCCCAGGACAGGGGAACACTGAAGCTTTCTTT. Amino acid sequence: CASSPGQGNTEAFF.